Shown below are 31 T cell receptor beta chains from a single sample sequenced in a study of shared clonotypes between healthy human individuals. Using immunoSEQ multiplex PCR, the repertoire was profiled, and TCRdb retains in-frame clones only, with some absent. The sample lists about 980,000 clones, approximately 80% seen once, with about 1.5% in the top ten. Sequenced sample: memory CD4+ T cells sorted from blood. Indicated subset: CD45RA-negative fraction. These receptors all come from a man younger than 30 in good health.

This clone occurred a few times. In DNA form, the CDR3 reads TGTGCCAGCAGTCAGGGACGCTGGGAGACCCAGTACTTC. It specifies CASSQGRWETQYF. The gene calls are TRBV6-6 and TRBJ2-5; D assignment may be TRBD1 or TRBD2 (5 bases each). Per germline, CDR1 MNHNY and CDR2 SVGAGI (reference sequence). The CDR3 length is 13 residues. Trimming shortened V by 5 bases and J by 5 bases, and 12 bases separated the two germline ends.

The chain joins TRBV29-1 to TRBJ2-3; a weak D match, TRBD2 (5 bases). The V and J ends lost 5 bases and 1 base respectively, with 16 bases between them. CDR3 length equals 15 residues. Germline V gives CDR1 SQVTM, CDR2 ANQGSEA. CDR3 loop: CSVPSPWGGTDTQYF. CDR3 DNA sequence: TGCAGCGTTCCCTCCCCCTGGGGAGGCACAGATACGCAGTATTTT.

The genes are TRBV2 and TRBJ2-2; unclear D gene. The V end was cut by 8 bases, the J end by 4 bases, with 14 bases between. The CDR3 extends over 14 amino acids. Germline V gives CDR1 SNHLY, CDR2 FYNNEI. In nucleotides, the CDR3 is TGTGCCAGCCGGGTAATGTGGGGCACCGGGGAGCTGTTTTTT. It yields the protein CASRVMWGTGELFF. Combining the CDR3 with reference TRBV2 and TRBJ2-2 gives the whole variable domain EPEVTQTPSHQVTQMGQEVILRCVPISNHLYFYWYRQILGQKVEFLVSFYNNEISEKSEIFDDQFSVERPDGSNFTLKIRSTKLEDSAMYFCASRVMWGTGELFFGEGSRLTVL.

The rearrangement uses TRBV10-3 and TRBJ2-2, with TRBD1 identical over 9 bases. This CDR3 comprises 16 residues. V lost 2 bases and J lost 4; bases outside the gene matches: 5. The germline CDR1 and CDR2 sequences are ENHRY and SYGVKD. The CDR3: CAISELGQGTTGELFF. The CDR3 coding sequence is TGTGCCATCAGTGAGCTGGGACAGGGAACCACCGGGGAGCTGTTTTTT.

This chain joins TRBV2 and TRBJ1-5; tentatively, D is TRBD1 (5 bases). V lost 6 bases and J 4 bases, leaving 13 bases between the germline ends. The CDR3 is 14 amino acids. Per the germline V gene, CDR1 is SNHLY and CDR2 is FYNNEI. The CDR3 nucleotides are TGTGCCAGCAGGGGAGACAGCCAGAATCAGCCCCAGCATTTT. Its translation: CASRGDSQNQPQHF. Full variable domain (missing parts from reference TRBV2 and TRBJ1-5): EPEVTQTPSHQVTQMGQEVILRCVPISNHLYFYWYRQILGQKVEFLVSFYNNEISEKSEIFDDQFSVERPDGSNFTLKIRSTKLEDSAMYFCASRGDSQNQPQHFGDGTRLSIL.

The chain recombines TRBV11-1 with TRBJ2-3, with a tentative D call TRBD2 (6 bases). CDR3 size: 15 residues. The germline V and J ends were trimmed by 6 bases and 3 bases, with 16 bases remaining between them. Per germline, CDR1 SGHAT and CDR2 FQDESV (reference sequence). Written as DNA, the CDR3 is TGTGCCAGCAGGCCCGGGCGGGGCGGGACAGATACGCAGTATTTT. It yields the protein CASRPGRGGTDTQYF.

As to this clone: Other DNA sequences in the sample encode the same CDR3. The V gene is TRBV11-2, the J gene TRBJ2-3; D remains ambiguous. The CDR3 extends over 15 amino acids. Trimming took off 0 bases at V and 0 bases at J, with 7 bases between the two ends. The germline V gene has CDR1 SGHAT and CDR2 FQNNGV. The CDR3 loop is CASSLDGGSTDTQYF. In nucleotides, the CDR3 is TGTGCCAGCAGCTTAGACGGCGGAAGCACAGATACGCAGTATTTT.

This sequence joins TRBV2 and TRBJ1-4; D unresolved. V lost 6 bases and J lost 1, with 12 bases in between. CDR1 and CDR2 from the germline V gene are SNHLY and FYNNEI. The CDR3 loop spans 15 amino acids. This chain's CDR3 is CASRKEWGTNEKLFF. CDR3 DNA sequence: TGTGCCAGCAGAAAAGAATGGGGAACTAATGAAAAACTGTTTTTT.

The sample holds a few counts of this clone. The junction shows a germline mismatch at one end, possibly a read error. This chain joins TRBV7-7 and TRBJ2-3, with no clear D. The V gene's germline CDR1 is SSHAT and CDR2 FNYEAQ (reference sequence). This CDR3 has 11 amino acids. The CDR3 spells CASSMGDTQYF. The CDR3 DNA reads TGTGCTAGCAGCATGGGGGATACGCAGTATTTT.

This chain links TRBV6-1 with TRBJ1-4; D is unclear. The germline V gene has CDR1 MNHNS and CDR2 SASEGT. The V and J ends lost 7 bases and 7 bases respectively, with 13 bases between them. The CDR3 contains 13 residues. In nucleotides, the CDR3 is TGTGCCAGCACCTCTCGGGCGACTGAAAAACTGTTTTTT. Encoded protein: CASTSRATEKLFF.

This clone was seen a few times. The rearrangement links TRBV4-3 to TRBJ2-1; a possible D gene is TRBD2 (6 bases). V lost 0 bases, J lost 4 bases, and 10 bases lay in between. The CDR3 is 15 amino acids. The germline V gene encodes CDR1 LGHNA and CDR2 YSLEER. DNA for the CDR3: TGCGCCAGCAGCCAAGATTTCGGGAGTTACAATGAGCAGTTCTTC. Amino acid sequence: CASSQDFGSYNEQFF.

The CDR3 is CASSPQDTYNSPLHF. The CDR3 DNA reads as TGTGCCAGCAGTCCCCAGGACACGTATAATTCACCCCTCCACTTT. The chain couples TRBV6-1 to TRBJ1-6; tentatively, D is TRBD1 (5 bases). Per the germline V gene, CDR1 is MNHNS and CDR2 is SASEGT. This CDR3 region has 15 residues. The germline V and J ends were trimmed by 5 bases and 4 bases, with 12 bases remaining between them.

V and J are TRBV30 and TRBJ2-7, with 7 bases aligning to TRBD2. There are 17 residues in the CDR3. Per the germline V gene, CDR1 is GTSNPN and CDR2 is SVGIG (reference sequence). After removal of 3 bases from V and 0 bases from J, the junction contained 14 bases not matched to a gene. The CDR3 loop is CAWSALPGRGSSYEQYF. For the CDR3, the DNA is TGTGCCTGGAGCGCCCTCCCTGGGAGGGGCAGCTCCTACGAGCAGTACTTC.

The chain couples TRBV18 to TRBJ2-1; 10 bases agree with TRBD2. Germline V CDR1 and CDR2: KGHSH, LQKENI. With 3 bases clipped from V and 5 bases from J, the junction kept 7 bases outside the gene matches. The CDR3 extends over 16 amino acids. The CDR3 DNA sequence: TGTGCCAGCTCACCCTCGAGCGGGGGGGCTCACAATGAGCAGTTCTTC. It is translated as CASSPSSGGAHNEQFF.

The chain uses TRBV10-3 and TRBJ1-5, with 9 nucleotides matching TRBD1. Germline-derived CDR1 and CDR2 are ENHRY and SYGVKD. V was clipped by 5 bases and J by 6 bases; unmatched bases: 8. This CDR3 has 15 residues. CDR3 residues: CAISRDREVGQPQHF. CDR3 sequence (DNA): TGTGCCATCAGTAGGGACAGGGAGGTGGGTCAGCCCCAGCATTTT.

The chain joins TRBV28 to TRBJ1-1; 7 bases are shared with TRBD1. This CDR3 is 14 amino acids long. CDR1 is MDHEN and CDR2 is SYDVKM in the germline V gene. V was pared by 8 bases and J by 7 bases, with 13 bases of the junction left unmatched. CDR3 in amino acids: CASEAAGGSVEAFF. For the CDR3, the DNA is TGTGCCAGCGAGGCAGCAGGGGGGTCAGTTGAAGCTTTCTTT.

The V and J genes are TRBV12-1 and TRBJ2-2; the table's D call of TRBD2 was not tested on the DNA. TRBV12-1 is listed as a pseudogene. The CDR3 has 16 residues. For the CDR3, the DNA is TGTGCCAGCAGCCCAAAGACTAGCGGGAGTCCCGGGGAGCTGTTTTTT. Translating it yields CASSPKTSGSPGELFF.

This clone was detected once. Mismatch with germline at one junction end may stem from a read error. The same CDR3 arises from other DNA sequences in this sample as well. The gene calls are TRBV5-1 and TRBJ2-7; 11 positions agree with TRBD2. CDR3 size: 14 residues. Germline assignment: CDR1 SGHRS and CDR2 YFSETQ. CDR3 amino acids: CASSPGLAVYEQYF. The CDR3 DNA follows: TGCGCCAGCAGCCCGGGACTAGCGGTTTACGAACAGTACTTC.

The chain couples TRBV29-1 to TRBJ2-2, with 7 bases that match TRBD2. After removal of 0 bases from V and 4 bases from J, the junction contained 8 bases not matched to a gene. The CDR3 totals 16 residues. CDR1 is SQVTM, CDR2 ANQGSEA, per germline. The DNA for the CDR3 is TGCAGCGTTGAAGATAGGGCCGAGCGGGGCACCGGGGAGCTGTTTTTT. The encoded protein is CSVEDRAERGTGELFF.

The chain recombines TRBV6-5 with TRBJ1-2; possibly TRBD1 for D (5 bases). There are 15 residues in the CDR3. Germline loops: CDR1 MNHEY, CDR2 SVGAGI. V lost 0 bases and J 4 bases, leaving 12 bases between the germline ends. The chain's CDR3 is CASSYSGVGTYGYTF. The CDR3, as DNA: TGTGCCAGCAGTTACTCTGGGGTGGGGACCTATGGCTACACCTTC.

This chain links TRBV7-9 with TRBJ2-2; no reliable D call. Looked up from germline, CDR1 is SEHNR and CDR2 is FQNEAQ (reference sequence). Trimming cost V 5 bases and J 6 bases, with 10 bases left between them. CDR3 length equals 13 residues. CDR3 bases: TGTGCCAGCAGCCCGGCCCCCTCCGGGGAGCTGTTTTTT. Translation gives CASSPAPSGELFF.

This chain joins TRBV4-1 and TRBJ2-3, with D perhaps given as TRBD1 or TRBD2 (6 bases each). CDR1 is MGHRA and CDR2 is YSYEKL in the germline V gene. The V end lost 0 bases, the J end lost 1 base, and 14 bases lay between the germline ends. The CDR3 is 17 amino acids. CDR3 in DNA: TGCGCCAGCAGCCAAGACCACAGGGCTAGCGGCACAGATACGCAGTATTTT. Amino acid sequence: CASSQDHRASGTDTQYF.

This chain connects TRBV2 to TRBJ2-7; 10 nucleotides match TRBD2. The CDR3 extends over 14 amino acids. Germline lookup yields CDR1 SNHLY and CDR2 FYNNEI. Unmatched junction bases numbered 6, after V lost 10 bases and J lost 0 bases. CDR3 region: CATNPSGSSYEQYF. The CDR3 DNA sequence: TGTGCCACCAATCCTAGCGGGAGCTCCTACGAGCAGTACTTC. The full variable domain, its missing parts supplied by reference TRBV2 and TRBJ2-7, is EPEVTQTPSHQVTQMGQEVILRCVPISNHLYFYWYRQILGQKVEFLVSFYNNEISEKSEIFDDQFSVERPDGSNFTLKIRSTKLEDSAMYFCATNPSGSSYEQYFGPGTRLTVT.

The DNA for the CDR3 is TGCGCCAGCAGCCAGGGACTTTCTAAGGCAGATACGCAGTATTTT. Translated, it gives CASSQGLSKADTQYF. The rearrangement joins TRBV5-1 to TRBJ2-3; weak D call: TRBD2 (6 bases). Germline CDR1 SGHRS, CDR2 YFSETQ. This CDR3 contains 15 residues. V lost 4 bases and J 4 bases, leaving 16 bases between the germline ends.

This clone was picked up one time. The chain couples TRBV5-1 to TRBJ2-5; D ambiguous. V lost 0 bases and J 4 bases, leaving 7 bases between the germline ends. Per germline, CDR1 SGHRS and CDR2 YFSETQ. The CDR3 is made up of 13 amino acids. The CDR3 protein is CASSLAPGETQYF. The CDR3 DNA is TGCGCCAGCAGCTTGGCCCCGGGAGAGACCCAGTACTTC.

This sequence joins TRBV7-8 and TRBJ2-4, with a tentative D call TRBD2 (5 bases). Germline lookup yields CDR1 SGHVS and CDR2 FQNEAQ. Trimming stripped 1 base from V and 7 bases from J, with 14 bases between. CDR3 length equals 15 residues. This CDR3 reads CASSLDPGILNIQYF. Written as DNA, the CDR3 is TGTGCCAGCAGCTTAGATCCCGGGATTTTGAACATTCAGTACTTC.

As concerns this clone: A far more abundant clone sits one base away, making this likely a read error. This chain connects TRBV6-4 to TRBJ2-2; 9 bases are a match to TRBD1. Germline lookup yields CDR1 MRHNA and CDR2 SNTAGT. With 6 bases clipped from V and 1 base from J, the junction kept 0 bases outside the gene matches. The CDR3 consists of 14 residues. The CDR3 sequence is CASRGQGNTGELFF. Written as DNA, the CDR3 is TGTGCCAGCAGGGGACAGGGGAACACCGGGGAGCTGTTTTTT.

This sequence joins TRBV2 and TRBJ2-5; 13 bases are shared with TRBD2. CDR3 length: 15 residues. CDR1 is SNHLY, CDR2 FYNNEI, per germline. V lost 7 bases and J lost 2; bases outside the gene matches: 4. CDR3 DNA: TGTGCCAGCACCGAGACTAGCGGGGGGCAAGAGACCCAGTACTTC. It yields the protein CASTETSGGQETQYF.

The rearrangement uses TRBV6-5 and TRBJ2-7, with D perhaps TRBD1 (5 bases). The CDR3 length is 15 residues. Trimming pared 6 bases from V and 0 bases from J, leaving 15 bases between. Germline V CDR1 and CDR2: MNHEY, SVGAGI. This chain's CDR3 is CASSSRQSSSYEQYF. CDR3 coding DNA: TGTGCCAGCAGCTCCCGACAGTCCAGCTCCTACGAGCAGTACTTC.

A remark on this clone: This sample also contains other DNA sequences that code for the same CDR3. J is TRBJ1-1 and V is TRBV28, with unresolved D. The V and J ends lost 8 bases and 1 base respectively, with 11 bases between them. Germline V CDR1 and CDR2: MDHEN, SYDVKM. The CDR3 contains 13 residues. CDR3 in DNA: TGTGCCAGCGGGAGGCAGGCGAACACTGAAGCTTTCTTT. Its translation is CASGRQANTEAFF.

The CDR3 protein is CASSEGHAIQETQYF. CDR3 nucleotides: TGCGCCAGCAGCGAAGGACATGCGATCCAAGAGACCCAGTACTTC. The chain has TRBV5-1 and TRBJ2-5; weak D call: TRBD1 (5 bases). The V end was cut by 4 bases, the J end by 1 base, with 14 bases between. Germline CDR1 and CDR2: SGHRS and YFSETQ. The CDR3 length is 15 residues. The full variable domain, with the rest looked up from reference TRBV5-1 and TRBJ2-5, is KAGVTQTPRYLIKTRGQQVTLSCSPISGHRSVSWYQQTPGQGLQFLFEYFSETQRNKGNFPGRFSGRQFSNSRSEMNVSTLELGDSALYLCASSEGHAIQETQYFGPGTRLLVL.